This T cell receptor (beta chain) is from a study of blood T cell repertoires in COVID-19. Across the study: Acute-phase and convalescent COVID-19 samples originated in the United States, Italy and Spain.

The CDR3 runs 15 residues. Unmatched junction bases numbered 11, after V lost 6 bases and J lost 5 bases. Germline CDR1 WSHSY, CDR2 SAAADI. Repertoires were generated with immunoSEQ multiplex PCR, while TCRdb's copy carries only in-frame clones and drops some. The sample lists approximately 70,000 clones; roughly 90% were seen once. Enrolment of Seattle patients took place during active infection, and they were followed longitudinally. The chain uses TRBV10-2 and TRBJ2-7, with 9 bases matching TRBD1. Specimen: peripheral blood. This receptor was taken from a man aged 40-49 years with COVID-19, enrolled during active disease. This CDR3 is CASRDTGTGLHEQYF. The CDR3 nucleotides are TGCGCCAGCAGGGATACCGGGACAGGGCTCCACGAGCAGTACTTC.